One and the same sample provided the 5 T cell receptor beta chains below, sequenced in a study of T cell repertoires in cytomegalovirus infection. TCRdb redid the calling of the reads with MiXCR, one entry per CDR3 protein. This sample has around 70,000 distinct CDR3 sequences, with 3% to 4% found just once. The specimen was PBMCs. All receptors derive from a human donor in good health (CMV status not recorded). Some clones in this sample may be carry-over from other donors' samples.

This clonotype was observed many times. DNA for the CDR3: TGTGCCAGCAGTGAGGGTTACGAGCAGTACTTC. Translating it yields CASSEGYEQYF. The chain combines TRBV2 with TRBJ2-7, with unresolved D. Germline assignment: CDR1 SNHLY and CDR2 FYNNEI. The germline V and J ends were trimmed by 3 bases and 4 bases, with 4 bases remaining between them. This CDR3 has 11 amino acids.

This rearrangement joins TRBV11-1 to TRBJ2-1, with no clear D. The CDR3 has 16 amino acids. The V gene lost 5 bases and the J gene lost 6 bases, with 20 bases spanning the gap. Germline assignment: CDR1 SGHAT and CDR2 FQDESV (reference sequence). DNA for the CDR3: TGTGCCAGCAGCCTGAGTAGGCTGTCGGTAGGCAATGAGCAGTTCTTC. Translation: CASSLSRLSVGNEQFF.

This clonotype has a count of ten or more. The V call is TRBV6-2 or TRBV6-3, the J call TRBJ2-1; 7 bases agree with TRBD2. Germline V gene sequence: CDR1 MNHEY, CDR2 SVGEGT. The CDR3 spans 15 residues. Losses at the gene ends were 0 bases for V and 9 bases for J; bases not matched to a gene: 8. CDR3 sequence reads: CASSYSRAGNFEQFF. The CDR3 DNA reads TGTGCCAGCAGTTACTCGAGAGCGGGAAACTTTGAGCAGTTCTTC.

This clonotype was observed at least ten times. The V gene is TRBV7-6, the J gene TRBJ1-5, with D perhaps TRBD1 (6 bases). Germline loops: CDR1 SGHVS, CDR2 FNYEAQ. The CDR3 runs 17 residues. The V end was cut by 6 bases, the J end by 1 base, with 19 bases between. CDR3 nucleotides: TGTGCCAGCAGTCAACACCCGCGGACAGTGAGCAATCAGCCCCAGCATTTT. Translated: CASSQHPRTVSNQPQHF. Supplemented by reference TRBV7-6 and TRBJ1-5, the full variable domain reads GAGVSQSPRYKVTKRGQDVALRCDPISGHVSLYWYRQALGQGPEFLTYFNYEAQQDKSGLPNDRFSAERPEGSISTLTIQRTEQRDSAMYRCASSQHPRTVSNQPQHFGDGTRLSIL.

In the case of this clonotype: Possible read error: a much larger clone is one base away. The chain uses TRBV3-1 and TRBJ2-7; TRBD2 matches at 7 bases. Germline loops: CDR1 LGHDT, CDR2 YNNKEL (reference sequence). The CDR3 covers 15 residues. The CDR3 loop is CASRQEQRGTYEQYF. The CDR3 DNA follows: TGTGCCAGCAGACAAGAACAGCGGGGAACCTACGAGCAGTACTTC.